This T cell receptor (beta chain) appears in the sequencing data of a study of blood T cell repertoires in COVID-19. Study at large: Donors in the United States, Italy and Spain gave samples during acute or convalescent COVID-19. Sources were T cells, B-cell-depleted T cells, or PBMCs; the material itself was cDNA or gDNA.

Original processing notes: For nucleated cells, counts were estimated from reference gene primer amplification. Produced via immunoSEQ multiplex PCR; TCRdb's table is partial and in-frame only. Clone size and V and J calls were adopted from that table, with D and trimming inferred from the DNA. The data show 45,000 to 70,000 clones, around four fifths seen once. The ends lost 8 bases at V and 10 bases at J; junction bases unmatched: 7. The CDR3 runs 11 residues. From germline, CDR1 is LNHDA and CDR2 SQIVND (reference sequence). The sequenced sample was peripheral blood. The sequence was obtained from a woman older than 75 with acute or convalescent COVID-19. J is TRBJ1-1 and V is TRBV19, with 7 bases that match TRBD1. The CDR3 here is CASQTGSSAFF. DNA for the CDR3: TGTGCCAGTCAGACAGGGTCTTCAGCTTTCTTT.